Following are 27 T cell receptor beta chains from one sample sequenced in a study of Tregs in tolerant kidney transplant recipients. Using immunoSEQ multiplex PCR, the repertoire was profiled, and TCRdb retains in-frame clones only, with some absent. The sample lists 75,000 to 85,000 clones, roughly 90% occurring once. The input for sequencing was Tregs from blood, taken before the transplant. The receptors were sampled from a human donor who received a combined kidney and bone marrow transplant.

This clone appeared a few times. CDR3 coding DNA: TGTGCCAGCAGCATTAGGGCTAGCGGGAGGGTTAGAGATACGCAGTATTTT. This translates into CASSIRASGRVRDTQYF. The J gene is TRBJ2-3, the V gene TRBV11-2; 12 positions match TRBD2. This CDR3 spans 17 amino acids. Germline-derived CDR1 and CDR2 are SGHAT and FQNNGV. V trimming: 5 bases; J trimming: 5 bases; junction bases outside the gene matches: 11. The full variable domain, with the rest looked up from reference TRBV11-2 and TRBJ2-3, is EAGVAQSPRYKIIEKRQSVAFWCNPISGHATLYWYQQILGQGPKLLIQFQNNGVVDDSQLPKDRFSAERLKGVDSTLKIQPAKLEDSAVYLCASSIRASGRVRDTQYFGPGTRLTVL.

As DNA, the CDR3 is TGTGCCAGCAGCCGCCTGGAACCGGGAAGGCCGTTCTTC. It codes for CASSRLEPGRPFF. The rearrangement links TRBV27 to TRBJ2-1; D perhaps matches TRBD2 (5 bases). The CDR3 is made up of 13 amino acids. Germline CDR1 and CDR2: MNHEY and SMNVEV (reference sequence). Trimming removed 6 bases at V and 15 bases at J, with 21 bases between.

V gene TRBV2 combines with J gene TRBJ2-7; 10 bases fit TRBD2. Germline V lookup: CDR1 SNHLY, CDR2 FYNNEI. This CDR3 comprises 17 residues. Unmatched junction bases numbered 10, after V lost 5 bases and J lost 0 bases. The CDR3 protein is CASSPPRASGSSYEQYF. Written as DNA, the CDR3 is TGTGCCAGCAGTCCCCCTCGGGCTAGCGGGAGCTCCTACGAGCAGTACTTC.

This sequence joins TRBV28 and TRBJ2-1; perhaps TRBD2 as D (5 bases). The CDR3 has 11 residues. Germline V gene lookup returns CDR1 MDHEN and CDR2 SYDVKM. The ends were cut back, 6 bases at V and 8 bases at J, with 8 bases in the middle. CDR3 sequence (DNA): TGTGCCAGCAGGCAACTAGATGAGCAGTTCTTC. Translation: CASRQLDEQFF.

The chain combines TRBV5-1 with TRBJ2-1; TRBD2 matches at 7 bases. V lost 0 bases to trimming and J lost 8 bases; unmatched junction nucleotides: 11. The CDR3 runs to 16 residues. Germline V gives CDR1 SGHRS, CDR2 YFSETQ. CDR3 in amino acids: CASSLDRAGVVDEQFF. The CDR3 nucleotides read TGCGCCAGCAGCTTGGATCGGGCGGGAGTGGTGGATGAGCAGTTCTTC. The variable domain in full, with the rest retrieved from reference TRBV5-1 and TRBJ2-1, is KAGVTQTPRYLIKTRGQQVTLSCSPISGHRSVSWYQQTPGQGLQFLFEYFSETQRNKGNFPGRFSGRQFSNSRSEMNVSTLELGDSALYLCASSLDRAGVVDEQFFGPGTRLTVL.

J is TRBJ1-4 and V is TRBV28; D perhaps matches TRBD1 (6 bases). Germline CDR1 reads MDHEN; CDR2 reads SYDVKM. The V and J ends lost 5 bases and 7 bases respectively, with 14 bases between them. The CDR3 is 14 amino acids. The CDR3: CASSQGQASEKLFF. CDR3 in DNA: TGTGCCAGCAGTCAGGGACAAGCCAGTGAAAAACTGTTTTTT.

The genes are TRBV14 and TRBJ1-2; 10 nucleotides line up with TRBD1. Germline V gene data show CDR1 as SGHDN and CDR2 as FVKESK. The CDR3 is 15 amino acids. V lost 4 bases, J lost 6 bases, and 8 bases stayed unmatched. The CDR3 loop is CASSLLGQGQNGYTF. The CDR3 coding sequence is TGTGCCAGCAGCCTCCTGGGACAGGGGCAAAATGGCTACACCTTC.

The V call is TRBV19, the J call TRBJ2-7; D may match TRBD1 or TRBD2 (5 bases each). The V end lost 6 bases, the J end lost 3 bases, and 9 bases lay between the germline ends. This CDR3 is built from 12 residues. CDR1 is LNHDA and CDR2 is SQIVND in the germline V gene (reference sequence). The CDR3 here is CASRGDHYEQYF. The CDR3 nucleotides are TGTGCCAGTAGGGGGGACCACTACGAGCAGTACTTC.

This rearrangement joins TRBV6-5 to TRBJ2-3; 7 nucleotides agree with TRBD1. The CDR3 runs 15 residues. V was pared by 0 bases and J by 4 bases, with 4 bases of the junction left unmatched. CDR1 MNHEY and CDR2 SVGAGI come from the germline V gene. CDR3 nucleotide sequence: TGTGCCAGCAGTTACTCGTGGCAGGGGGCAGATACGCAGTATTTT. Residues: CASSYSWQGADTQYF.

The rearrangement joins TRBV6-1 to TRBJ2-1; 9 nucleotides match TRBD2. The CDR3 is 15 residues long. With 7 bases clipped from V and 5 bases from J, the junction kept 9 bases outside the gene matches. The germline gives CDR1 MNHNS, CDR2 SASEGT. CDR3 DNA sequence: TGTGCCAGCACAGCGGGAGGACTCGGCGACAATGAGCAGTTCTTC. Protein sequence: CASTAGGLGDNEQFF.

The rearrangement uses TRBV19 and TRBJ2-3, with a weak D call TRBD2 (5 bases). The CDR3 has 15 amino acids. The germline CDR1 and CDR2 sequences are LNHDA and SQIVND (reference sequence). Trimming took 5 bases from V and 0 from J, leaving 12 bases between them. This chain's CDR3 is CASSWSGTSTDTQYF. CDR3 coding DNA: TGTGCCAGTAGTTGGAGCGGTACTAGCACAGATACGCAGTATTTT.

The chain uses TRBV5-6 and TRBJ2-5, with 14 bases fitting TRBD2. CDR1 is SGHDT and CDR2 is YYEEEE in the germline V gene. CDR3 length: 16 amino acids. V dropped 4 bases and J dropped 4; count of bases not matched to a gene: 6. The CDR3 DNA reads TGTGCCAGCAGCCCGGGACTAGCGGGAGTCAGAGAGACCCAGTACTTC. Encoded protein: CASSPGLAGVRETQYF.

The chain links TRBV6-6 to TRBJ2-6; D gene ambiguous. V lost 6 bases and J lost 3, with 6 bases in between. From germline, CDR1 is MNHNY and CDR2 SVGAGI (reference sequence). The CDR3 sequence is 13 residues long. DNA for the CDR3: TGTGCCAGCAGCGGGTTTGGGGCCAACGTCCTGACTTTC. Its protein product is CASSGFGANVLTF.

Notes on this clone: A junction boundary mismatches the germline segment, possibly from a read error. The V gene is TRBV5-1, the J gene TRBJ1-2; 10 bases are shared with TRBD1. There are 11 residues in the CDR3. Germline CDR1 and CDR2: SGHRS and YFSETQ. The CDR3 loop reads CASSSDRGSTF. In nucleotides, the CDR3 is TGCGCCAGCAGCTCGGACAGGGGGAGCACTTTC.

The CDR3 DNA follows: TGTGCCAGCTCCCCCCGGGCTACGAGCTCCTACAATGAGCAGTTCTTC. Its protein is CASSPRATSSYNEQFF. The chain couples TRBV27 to TRBJ2-1; D gene uncertain. The CDR3 contains 16 residues. Trimming removed 8 bases at V and 0 bases at J, with 17 bases between. Germline CDR1 MNHEY, CDR2 SMNVEV (reference sequence).

The chain is built from TRBV7-2 and TRBJ2-2; no definite D call. The CDR3 sequence is 14 residues long. Germline V gives CDR1 SGHTA, CDR2 FQGNSA. Trimming took 8 bases from V and 1 from J, leaving 11 bases between them. The CDR3 DNA is TGTGCCAGCGCACCGGACGGGAACACCGGGGAGCTGTTTTTT. Amino acids: CASAPDGNTGELFF.

V gene TRBV7-2 combines with J gene TRBJ2-2, with 7 bases that match TRBD2. Germline V gene data show CDR1 as SGHTA and CDR2 as FQGNSA. The CDR3 runs to 15 residues. J lost 4 bases, V lost 1 base, and 3 bases had no gene match. The CDR3 DNA is TGTGCCAGCAGCTTAGTCCGCGGGGGCACCGGGGAGCTGTTTTTT. This gives the protein CASSLVRGGTGELFF.

The sample holds one count of this clone. CDR3 in amino acids: CASSQDEHRTGELFF. CDR3 nucleotide sequence: TGCGCCAGCAGCCAAGATGAACACCGCACCGGGGAGCTGTTTTTT. The V and J genes are TRBV4-3 and TRBJ2-2; D uncertain. Germline-derived CDR1 and CDR2 are LGHNA and YSLEER. The CDR3 extends over 15 amino acids. V was shortened by 0 bases and J by 4 bases, with 9 bases between the two germline ends.

The chain uses TRBV28 and TRBJ2-1, with TRBD1 identical over 10 bases. Germline V CDR1 and CDR2: MDHEN, SYDVKM. The V and J ends lost 6 bases and 4 bases, in that order; junction bases with no gene match: 6. CDR3 length: 15 residues. CDR3 sequence: CASRPAGQGYNEQFF. The CDR3 nucleotides read TGTGCCAGCAGACCTGCGGGACAGGGGTACAATGAGCAGTTCTTC.

The rearrangement uses TRBV19 and TRBJ2-3; a weak D match, TRBD2 (5 bases). Trimming took off 6 bases at V and 0 bases at J, with 13 bases between the two ends. CDR3 length: 15 amino acids. Germline CDR1 is LNHDA and CDR2 is SQIVND (reference sequence). The CDR3 region has the DNA TGTGCCAGTAGGCCTACTAGTCACAGCACAGATACGCAGTATTTT. This translates into CASRPTSHSTDTQYF.

The gene calls are TRBV29-1 and TRBJ2-1; no clear D. This CDR3 comprises 10 residues. Trimming pared 6 bases from V and 5 bases from J, leaving 5 bases between. Germline CDR1 is SQVTM and CDR2 is ANQGSEA. The CDR3 coding sequence is TGCAGCGTGCCCCACAATGAGCAGTTCTTC. Residues: CSVPHNEQFF.

This sequence joins TRBV5-1 and TRBJ2-3; 11 positions match TRBD2. This CDR3 spans 18 amino acids. Germline CDR1 SGHRS, CDR2 YFSETQ. V was clipped by 0 bases and J by 1 base; unmatched bases: 7. The DNA of the CDR3 is TGCGCCAGCAGCTTGGTGCCGCTAGCGGGAGGAGGCACAGATACGCAGTATTTT. Protein: CASSLVPLAGGGTDTQYF.

This clone has just one count. CDR3 amino acids: CASSASRRYNEQFF. CDR3 nucleotides: TGTGCCAGCAGTGCTAGCAGGAGATATAATGAGCAGTTCTTC. The chain carries TRBV2 and TRBJ2-1, with D possibly matching TRBD2 (5 bases). V was cut by 4 bases and J by 7 bases, with 14 bases left in between. CDR3 length: 14 residues. Germline CDR1 and CDR2: SNHLY and FYNNEI. Looking up the rest from reference TRBV2 and TRBJ2-1 gives the full variable domain: EPEVTQTPSHQVTQMGQEVILRCVPISNHLYFYWYRQILGQKVEFLVSFYNNEISEKSEIFDDQFSVERPDGSNFTLKIRSTKLEDSAMYFCASSASRRYNEQFFGPGTRLTVL.

V is TRBV6-1 and J is TRBJ2-2; D ambiguous. In germline, CDR1 is MNHNS, CDR2 SASEGT. V lost 4 bases, J lost 4 bases, and 4 bases lay in between. This CDR3 has 12 amino acids. This CDR3 reads CASSVATGELFF. The CDR3 nucleotides read TGTGCCAGCAGTGTAGCCACCGGGGAGCTGTTTTTT.

The chain recombines TRBV27 with TRBJ2-7; 7 bases are shared with TRBD2. CDR1 and CDR2 from the germline V gene are MNHEY and SMNVEV (reference sequence). V trimming: 6 bases; J trimming: 0 bases; junction bases outside the gene matches: 8. The CDR3 is 15 residues long. The CDR3 spells CASSPSGVASYEQYF. As DNA, the CDR3 is TGTGCCAGCAGCCCGAGCGGGGTCGCCTCCTACGAGCAGTACTTC.

The DNA of the CDR3 is TGTGCCAGTAGACGGAGCGCAACGACCTACAATGAGCAGTTCTTC. Protein: CASRRSATTYNEQFF. The V call is TRBV19, the J call TRBJ2-1; no clear D. CDR1 and CDR2 (germline): LNHDA, SQIVND (reference sequence). The CDR3 sequence is 15 residues long. Trimming removed 6 bases from V and 2 bases from J, with 14 bases in between.

This chain joins TRBV28 and TRBJ1-5; TRBD1 matches 9 bases. The CDR3 has 18 amino acids. V lost 2 bases to trimming and J lost 3 bases; unmatched junction nucleotides: 11. CDR1 is MDHEN, CDR2 SYDVKM, per germline. Written as DNA, the CDR3 is TGTGCCAGCAGTTTACCACCGCCGGGACAGGGCTTCAATCAGCCCCAGCATTTT. It yields the protein CASSLPPPGQGFNQPQHF.